This T cell receptor beta chain was retrieved from a study of early T cells in non-severe SARS-CoV-2 infection. Looking at the study overall: Unsorted whole blood bulk RNA was sequenced, with unpaired chains. Study results and caveats: VDJdb matching, biased toward anti-spike CD8 responses, missed private and CD4 specificities.

Individual cDNA molecules received unique molecular identifiers. TCRdb independently ran MiXCR on the 5' RACE reads; one entry per CDR3 protein. The data contain 70,000 or so distinct CDR3 sequences, approximately 4.6% of them singletons. This clonotype occurred a few times. Its target is unknown. The source of this sequence is an adult who was a healthcare worker with PCR-confirmed SARS-CoV-2 infection or an uninfected control (not recorded which). The donor label of this sample is uncertain. Sequencing was performed on whole blood, taken at baseline.

Here the CDR3 reads CASSVADSKYNEQFF. The CDR3 DNA reads as TGTGCCAGCAGCGTAGCCGACTCGAAATACAATGAGCAGTTCTTC. The V gene is TRBV9, the J gene TRBJ2-1; D gene unclear. The V end lost 0 bases, the J end lost 4 bases, and 11 bases lay between the germline ends. The CDR3 has 15 residues. Looked up from germline, CDR1 is SGDLS and CDR2 is YYNGEE.